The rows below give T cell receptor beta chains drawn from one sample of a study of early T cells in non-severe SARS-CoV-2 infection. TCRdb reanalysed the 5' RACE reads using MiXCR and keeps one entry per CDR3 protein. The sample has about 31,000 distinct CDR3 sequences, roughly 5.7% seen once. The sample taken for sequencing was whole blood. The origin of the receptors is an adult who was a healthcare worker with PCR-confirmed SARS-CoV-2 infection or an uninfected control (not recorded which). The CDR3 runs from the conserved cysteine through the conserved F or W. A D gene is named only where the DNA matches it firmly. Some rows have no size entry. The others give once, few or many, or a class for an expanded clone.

CDR3nt: TGTGCCAGCAGCTTAAGAAATTCACCCCTCCACTTT
CDR3aa: CASSLRNSPLHF
v_gene: TRBV7-2
abundance: many
j_gene: TRBJ1-6
d_gene: .
len: 12

CDR3nt: TGTGCCAGCAGTTACGTCGGACAGCTCGGGCATGAAAAACTGTTTTTT
CDR3aa: CASSYVGQLGHEKLFF
v_gene: TRBV6-6
abundance: many
j_gene: TRBJ1-4
d_gene: .
len: 16

CDR3nt: TGTGCCAGCAGTGTAACTAGCGTGGCAAGCGAGCAGTTCTTC
CDR3aa: CASSVTSVASEQFF
v_gene: TRBV6-4
abundance: many
j_gene: TRBJ2-1
d_gene: TRBD2
len: 14

CDR3nt: TGTGCCAGCAGCTCCATGTCCGGGACAGGACTTTACAATGAGCAGTTCTTC
CDR3aa: CASSSMSGTGLYNEQFF
v_gene: TRBV7-9
abundance: many
j_gene: TRBJ2-1
d_gene: TRBD1
len: 17

CDR3nt: TGTGCCGGGGAGGGGGCGACGGTCGCTGGCTACACCTTC
CDR3aa: CAGEGATVAGYTF
v_gene: TRBV30
abundance: many
j_gene: TRBJ1-2
d_gene: TRBD1
len: 13

CDR3nt: TGTGCCAGCAGCGTATCCGAAAACTATGGCTACACCTTC
CDR3aa: CASSVSENYGYTF
v_gene: TRBV7-9
abundance: few
j_gene: TRBJ1-2
d_gene: .
len: 13

CDR3nt: TGTGCCAGCAGACGAACGGGGGCCTACGAGCAGTACTTC
CDR3aa: CASRRTGAYEQYF
v_gene: TRBV6-2/TRBV6-3
abundance: .
j_gene: TRBJ2-7
d_gene: .
len: 13

CDR3nt: TGTGCCAGCAGTTCGGGACTGCCCGGGGAGACCCAGTACTTC
CDR3aa: CASSSGLPGETQYF
v_gene: TRBV12-3/TRBV12-4
abundance: .
j_gene: TRBJ2-5
d_gene: .
len: 14

CDR3nt: TGTGCCAGCATCCGGGACAGGGGGCTTGTTGGGACCCAGTACTTC
CDR3aa: CASIRDRGLVGTQYF
v_gene: TRBV2
abundance: .
j_gene: TRBJ2-5
d_gene: TRBD1
len: 15

CDR3nt: TGTGCCAGTACCATCGGGAGGGGGCAAGAAAAACTGTTTTTT
CDR3aa: CASTIGRGQEKLFF
v_gene: TRBV19
abundance: many
j_gene: TRBJ1-4
d_gene: TRBD1
len: 14

CDR3nt: TGTGCCAGCAGTCACTTCGGGACAGGCGACGCTGAAGCTTTCTTT
CDR3aa: CASSHFGTGDAEAFF
v_gene: TRBV6-6
abundance: .
j_gene: TRBJ1-1
d_gene: TRBD1
len: 15

CDR3nt: TGTGCCAGCAGCCGGGACAGGGGATACAATGAGCAGTTCTTC
CDR3aa: CASSRDRGYNEQFF
v_gene: TRBV11-2
abundance: .
j_gene: TRBJ2-1
d_gene: TRBD1
len: 14

CDR3nt: TGTGCCAGCAGCTCCCGGACGTACGCAGATACGCAGTATTTT
CDR3aa: CASSSRTYADTQYF
v_gene: TRBV13
abundance: many
j_gene: TRBJ2-3
d_gene: .
len: 14

CDR3nt: TGTGCCAGCAGTTTATCGCCCCTCTCGGGCTATGGCTACACCTTC
CDR3aa: CASSLSPLSGYGYTF
v_gene: TRBV27
abundance: many
j_gene: TRBJ1-2
d_gene: .
len: 15

CDR3nt: TGTGCCAGCACCTACCCCCTGGGACAGGGGGATGGCTACACCTTC
CDR3aa: CASTYPLGQGDGYTF
v_gene: TRBV28
abundance: many
j_gene: TRBJ1-2
d_gene: TRBD1
len: 15

CDR3nt: TGTGCCAGCAGCTTCGGACAGGTTGAGGACATTCAGTACTTC
CDR3aa: CASSFGQVEDIQYF
v_gene: TRBV5-6
abundance: once
j_gene: TRBJ2-4
d_gene: TRBD1
len: 14

CDR3nt: TGTGCCAGCAGTCCTATACTAGCGGGTCTCTACAATGAGCAGTTCTTC
CDR3aa: CASSPILAGLYNEQFF
v_gene: TRBV28
abundance: many
j_gene: TRBJ2-1
d_gene: TRBD2
len: 16

CDR3nt: TGCGCCAGCAGCCAATCTGACAGACAGTTCTATGGCTACACCTTC
CDR3aa: CASSQSDRQFYGYTF
v_gene: TRBV4-3
abundance: many
j_gene: TRBJ1-2
d_gene: .
len: 15

CDR3nt: TGTGCCACCAGCAGAGAGGGACTAGCGGCTTTCTACAATGAGCAGTTCTTC
CDR3aa: CATSREGLAAFYNEQFF
v_gene: TRBV15
abundance: few
j_gene: TRBJ2-1
d_gene: TRBD2
len: 17

CDR3nt: TGCAGTGCTAGAGAAGAGGGGACGAAGACCCAGTACTTC
CDR3aa: CSAREEGTKTQYF
v_gene: TRBV20-1
abundance: many
j_gene: TRBJ2-5
d_gene: .
len: 13

CDR3nt: TGTGCCAGCAGCTTAGAGACAGGGAACACTGAAGCTTTCTTT
CDR3aa: CASSLETGNTEAFF
v_gene: TRBV7-2
abundance: few
j_gene: TRBJ1-1
d_gene: .
len: 14

CDR3nt: TGCAGTGCTAGACGACAGCTCCAAGAGACCCAGTACTTC
CDR3aa: CSARRQLQETQYF
v_gene: TRBV20-1
abundance: many
j_gene: TRBJ2-5
d_gene: .
len: 13

CDR3nt: TGTGCCACCAGTGATTGGGGAACAACAAAAGAGACCCAGTACTTC
CDR3aa: CATSDWGTTKETQYF
v_gene: TRBV24-1
abundance: many
j_gene: TRBJ2-5
d_gene: .
len: 15

CDR3nt: TGCAGTGCCCCGGGACAGGGATACGAGCAGTACTTC
CDR3aa: CSAPGQGYEQYF
v_gene: TRBV20-1
abundance: .
j_gene: TRBJ2-7
d_gene: TRBD1
len: 12

CDR3nt: TGTGCCAGCAGCTTAATAGGCCCAATCCCAGAGACCCAGTACTTC
CDR3aa: CASSLIGPIPETQYF
v_gene: TRBV11-2
abundance: .
j_gene: TRBJ2-5
d_gene: .
len: 15

CDR3nt: TGTGCCAGCAGGCGACGGGGGACAAACACCGGGGAGCTGTTTTTT
CDR3aa: CASRRRGTNTGELFF
v_gene: TRBV5-4
abundance: few
j_gene: TRBJ2-2
d_gene: .
len: 15

CDR3nt: TGTGCCTGGAGTGGAGGCCGGGGCACAGATACGCAGTATTTT
CDR3aa: CAWSGGRGTDTQYF
v_gene: TRBV30
abundance: few
j_gene: TRBJ2-3
d_gene: .
len: 14

CDR3nt: TGTGCCATCAGTGGTCACCCCCACAATGAGCAGTTCTTC
CDR3aa: CAISGHPHNEQFF
v_gene: TRBV10-3
abundance: few
j_gene: TRBJ2-1
d_gene: .
len: 13

CDR3nt: TGTGCCAGCAGCTCCCAGACTAGCGGGAGTTGGTTTGAGCAGTTCTTC
CDR3aa: CASSSQTSGSWFEQFF
v_gene: TRBV3-1
abundance: many
j_gene: TRBJ2-1
d_gene: TRBD2
len: 16

CDR3nt: TGCGCCAGCAGCTTGGGACAGTATGGGACCCAGTACTTC
CDR3aa: CASSLGQYGTQYF
v_gene: TRBV5-1
abundance: large
j_gene: TRBJ2-5
d_gene: .
len: 13

CDR3nt: TGTGCCAGCAGTTACTCGATGGACAGGGCTCAGCCCCAGCATTTT
CDR3aa: CASSYSMDRAQPQHF
v_gene: TRBV6-2/TRBV6-3
abundance: many
j_gene: TRBJ1-5
d_gene: TRBD1
len: 15

CDR3nt: TGCGCCAGCGGTGGACATCCTGGGAACACTGAAGCTTTCTTT
CDR3aa: CASGGHPGNTEAFF
v_gene: TRBV5-1
abundance: many
j_gene: TRBJ1-1
d_gene: .
len: 14

CDR3nt: TGCAGTGCTAGAGCCCCTGGCTTCGGTGAGCAGTTCTTC
CDR3aa: CSARAPGFGEQFF
v_gene: TRBV20-1
abundance: .
j_gene: TRBJ2-1
d_gene: .
len: 13

CDR3nt: TGTGCCAGCAGCTTGGGCGCCCAATCCCCTTGGGACGAGCAGTACTTC
CDR3aa: CASSLGAQSPWDEQYF
v_gene: TRBV7-9
abundance: many
j_gene: TRBJ2-7
d_gene: .
len: 16

CDR3nt: TGTGCCAGCAGTACCACGACAGGGTCCGAGCAGTACTTC
CDR3aa: CASSTTTGSEQYF
v_gene: TRBV6-6
abundance: many
j_gene: TRBJ2-7
d_gene: TRBD1
len: 13

CDR3nt: TGTGCCAGCAGCCCATACCCGACAGGGGGCGAGGAAGCTTTCTTT
CDR3aa: CASSPYPTGGEEAFF
v_gene: TRBV7-9
abundance: few
j_gene: TRBJ1-1
d_gene: TRBD1
len: 15

CDR3nt: TGTGCCATCAGTGAGGGGACAGGGGAACTGTACGAGCAGTACTTC
CDR3aa: CAISEGTGELYEQYF
v_gene: TRBV10-3
abundance: .
j_gene: TRBJ2-7
d_gene: TRBD1
len: 15

CDR3nt: TGTGCCAGTAGCCCCGAGGTCGCGGGGGGCACAGATACGCAGTATTTT
CDR3aa: CASSPEVAGGTDTQYF
v_gene: TRBV19
abundance: many
j_gene: TRBJ2-3
d_gene: TRBD2
len: 16

CDR3nt: TGTGCCAGTCGACAGGGGTCTGGGGCCAACGTCCTGACTTTC
CDR3aa: CASRQGSGANVLTF
v_gene: TRBV19
abundance: .
j_gene: TRBJ2-6
d_gene: TRBD1
len: 14

CDR3nt: TGCGCCAGCAGCTTGGATGGACAGGGGGCCAAAAACATTCAGTACTTC
CDR3aa: CASSLDGQGAKNIQYF
v_gene: TRBV5-1
abundance: many
j_gene: TRBJ2-4
d_gene: TRBD1
len: 16

CDR3nt: TGTGCCAGCAGTGCAGGGAAATACTATGGCTACACCTTC
CDR3aa: CASSAGKYYGYTF
v_gene: TRBV6-1
abundance: many
j_gene: TRBJ1-2
d_gene: .
len: 13

CDR3nt: TGTGCCAGCAGCTCGAATTCACCCCTCCACTTT
CDR3aa: CASSSNSPLHF
v_gene: TRBV12-3/TRBV12-4
abundance: many
j_gene: TRBJ1-6
d_gene: .
len: 11

CDR3nt: TGTGCCAGCAGTTCCCCCGAGGGTAGGTCGGTCTACAATGAGCAGTTCTTC
CDR3aa: CASSSPEGRSVYNEQFF
v_gene: TRBV12-3/TRBV12-4
abundance: .
j_gene: TRBJ2-1
d_gene: .
len: 17

CDR3nt: TGCAGTGCTAGAGAAGGTAGCGGGGTCGCGAGGGATGAGCAGTTCTTC
CDR3aa: CSAREGSGVARDEQFF
v_gene: TRBV20-1
abundance: few
j_gene: TRBJ2-1
d_gene: TRBD2
len: 16

CDR3nt: TGCAGTGCTAGAGAGGGCAGGGGGCTGGAAAAACTGTTTTTT
CDR3aa: CSAREGRGLEKLFF
v_gene: TRBV20-1
abundance: many
j_gene: TRBJ1-4
d_gene: TRBD1
len: 14

CDR3nt: TGTGCCAGCACAGTGGGACAGGGCTATGGCTACACCTTC
CDR3aa: CASTVGQGYGYTF
v_gene: TRBV12-3/TRBV12-4
abundance: .
j_gene: TRBJ1-2
d_gene: TRBD1
len: 13

CDR3nt: TGTGCCAGCAGCTTAGGCCTAGCGAACGCTTACAATGAGCAGTTCTTC
CDR3aa: CASSLGLANAYNEQFF
v_gene: TRBV13
abundance: many
j_gene: TRBJ2-1
d_gene: .
len: 16

CDR3nt: TGCATCGGATCGGGGGATGAGCAGTTCTTC
CDR3aa: CIGSGDEQFF
v_gene: TRBV20-1
abundance: .
j_gene: TRBJ2-1
d_gene: .
len: 10

CDR3nt: TGCAGTGCTAGAGATCGGCAGGGAAGTCAAGAGACCCAGTACTTC
CDR3aa: CSARDRQGSQETQYF
v_gene: TRBV20-1
abundance: many
j_gene: TRBJ2-5
d_gene: .
len: 15

CDR3nt: TGTGCCAGCAGCTTACGGGACAAAGGTGAGCAGTTCTTC
CDR3aa: CASSLRDKGEQFF
v_gene: TRBV7-3
abundance: .
j_gene: TRBJ2-1
d_gene: .
len: 13

CDR3nt: TGTGCCAGCGGTTCATACCTGAACACCGGGGAGCTGTTTTTT
CDR3aa: CASGSYLNTGELFF
v_gene: TRBV2
abundance: few
j_gene: TRBJ2-2
d_gene: .
len: 14

CDR3nt: TGTGCCAGCAGCCCCAGCGGGCCCTACAATGAGCAGTTCTTC
CDR3aa: CASSPSGPYNEQFF
v_gene: TRBV7-3
abundance: few
j_gene: TRBJ2-1
d_gene: .
len: 14

CDR3nt: TGTGCCAGCAGTTACAAAAGGCCCTCGACCGGGGAGCTGTTTTTT
CDR3aa: CASSYKRPSTGELFF
v_gene: TRBV6-6
abundance: many
j_gene: TRBJ2-2
d_gene: .
len: 15

CDR3nt: TGTGCCAGCAGCACGGAGGGGGTTGGGAGGTACACTGAAGCTTTCTTT
CDR3aa: CASSTEGVGRYTEAFF
v_gene: TRBV13
abundance: few
j_gene: TRBJ1-1
d_gene: .
len: 16

CDR3nt: TGTGCCAGCAGCGTAGGGTCCGGTAGCAATCAGCCCCAGCATTTT
CDR3aa: CASSVGSGSNQPQHF
v_gene: TRBV9
abundance: .
j_gene: TRBJ1-5
d_gene: .
len: 15